This TCR beta chain was sequenced for a study of identical twins. Study conclusions and caveats: Modelling underestimated the level of out-of-frame TCR alpha sharing observed in monozygotic twins.

Germline V CDR1 and CDR2: SGHRS, YFSETQ. The CDR3 has 15 amino acids. The V and J ends lost 3 bases and 0 bases, in that order; junction bases with no gene match: 5. TCRdb reprocessed the 5' RACE reads via MiXCR and lists one record per CDR3 protein. The sample lists about 720,000 distinct CDR3 sequences, 18% seen once, with roughly 14% in the top ten. This clonotype was detected only a few times. Its specificity is unknown. The sample was also reused in another study, on T cells expressing NK-cell markers. From that second work: A handful of donors showed these clonotypes also leading the CD3+CD56-NKG2C+ fraction. HCMV specificity of the expanded NKG2C+ T cell clones was not established.

The sequenced sample consisted of PBMCs. The chain has TRBV5-1 and TRBJ1-1, with TRBD1 matching 7 bases. The clonotype was recovered from a woman under 30 in good health. CDR3 DNA: TGCGCCAGCAGCTGGGGTGGGACAGTGAACACTGAAGCTTTCTTT. Its translation: CASSWGGTVNTEAFF.